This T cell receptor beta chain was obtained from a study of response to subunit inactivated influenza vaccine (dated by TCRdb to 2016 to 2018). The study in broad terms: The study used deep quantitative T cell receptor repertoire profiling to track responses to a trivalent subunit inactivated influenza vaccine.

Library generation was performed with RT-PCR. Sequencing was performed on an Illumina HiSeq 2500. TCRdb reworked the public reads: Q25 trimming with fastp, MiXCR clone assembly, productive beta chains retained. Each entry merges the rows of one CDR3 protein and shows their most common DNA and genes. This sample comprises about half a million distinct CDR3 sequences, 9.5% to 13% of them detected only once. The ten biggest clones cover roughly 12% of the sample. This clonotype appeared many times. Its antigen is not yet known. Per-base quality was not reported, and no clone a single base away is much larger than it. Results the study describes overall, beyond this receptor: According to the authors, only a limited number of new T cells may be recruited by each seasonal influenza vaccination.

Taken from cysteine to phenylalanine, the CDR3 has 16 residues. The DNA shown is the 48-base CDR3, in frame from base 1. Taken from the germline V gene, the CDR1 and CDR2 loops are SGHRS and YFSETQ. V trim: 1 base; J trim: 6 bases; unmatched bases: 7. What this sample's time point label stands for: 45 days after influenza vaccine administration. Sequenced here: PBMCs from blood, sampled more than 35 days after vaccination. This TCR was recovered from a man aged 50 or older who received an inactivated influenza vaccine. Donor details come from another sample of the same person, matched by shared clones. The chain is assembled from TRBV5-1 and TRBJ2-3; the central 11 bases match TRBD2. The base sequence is TGCGCCAGCAGCTTGACTAGCGGGAGTCTTATGGATACGCAGTATTTT. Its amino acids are CASSLTSGSLMDTQYF. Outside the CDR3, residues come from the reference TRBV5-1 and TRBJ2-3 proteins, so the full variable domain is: KAGVTQTPRYLIKTRGQQVTLSCSPISGHRSVSWYQQTPGQGLQFLFEYFSETQRNKGNFPGRFSGRQFSNSRSEMNVSTLELGDSALYLCASSLTSGSLMDTQYFGPGTRLTVL.